This T cell receptor (beta chain) came from a study of blood T cell repertoires in COVID-19. Per the original methods: Nucleated cell counts were estimated from reference gene primer amplification. TCRdb keeps only in-frame clones here, not all; method: immunoSEQ multiplex PCR. Clone size and V and J calls were adopted from that table, with D and trimming inferred from the DNA. The sample records over 110,000 clones, approximately 79% being singletons. Germline CDR1 reads MNHEY; CDR2 reads SVGAGI. The CDR3 has 14 residues. V trimming: 2 bases; J trimming: 8 bases; junction bases outside the gene matches: 5.

V is TRBV6-5 and J is TRBJ2-1, with 8 bases aligning to TRBD2. The receptor was isolated from a man aged 55 to 70 with acute or convalescent COVID-19. What was sequenced was peripheral blood. The CDR3 reads CASSYQAGAYEQFF. DNA of the CDR3: TGTGCCAGCAGTTACCAAGCGGGAGCATATGAGCAGTTCTTC.